Below are 14 T cell receptor beta chains sequenced from a single sample in a study of beta chain features in type 1 diabetes. The sequenced template was cDNA made from the entire isolated RNA. Sequencing used immunoSEQ multiplex PCR; TCRdb keeps in-frame clones, though not all of them. The data show roughly 150,000 clones, with 11% seen just once and roughly 2% held by the top ten. Sequencing was performed on central memory CD4+ T cells from blood. These receptor sequences come from a man between 18 and 29 years old in good health.

This clone was seen a handful of times. The chain carries TRBV5-1 and TRBJ2-7, with a tentative D call TRBD1 (5 bases). Germline values: CDR1 SGHRS, CDR2 YFSETQ. The V and J ends lost 9 bases and 5 bases respectively, with 21 bases between them. This CDR3 region has 14 residues. The CDR3 reads CATTSGAAGNEQYF. The DNA of the CDR3 is TGCGCCACCACTTCTGGGGCAGCAGGGAACGAGCAGTACTTC.

In this sample, this clone turned up a few times. V and J are TRBV20-1 and TRBJ2-1; maybe TRBD2 (5 bases). Looked up from germline, CDR1 is DFQATT and CDR2 is SNEGSKA (reference sequence). The CDR3 has 10 amino acids. V was cut by 4 bases and J by 8 bases, with 6 bases left in between. The CDR3 DNA sequence: TGCAGTGCTATCGGGGATGAGCAGTTCTTC. It codes for CSAIGDEQFF.

The chain combines TRBV7-2 with TRBJ2-1; 9 bases are a match to TRBD1. The V gene end was trimmed by 3 bases and the J gene end by 6 bases; junction bases not matched to a gene: 6. This CDR3 region has 15 residues. Germline V gives CDR1 SGHTA, CDR2 FQGNSA. The CDR3 DNA is TGTGCCAGCAGCTTCCGGACAGGGGCCTTCAATGAGCAGTTCTTC. Residues: CASSFRTGAFNEQFF.

V is TRBV5-1 and J is TRBJ2-5; D ambiguous. V was cut by 4 bases and J by 1 base, with 11 bases left in between. This CDR3 has 14 amino acids. Germline-derived CDR1 and CDR2 are SGHRS and YFSETQ. The DNA for the CDR3 is TGCGCCAGCAGCCCGCTGACGACCCAAGAGACCCAGTACTTC. Encoded protein: CASSPLTTQETQYF.

This clone was observed many times. This CDR3 reads CASTTVRYLLGNEQFF. CDR3 DNA: TGTGCCAGCACCACTGTTAGGTACCTCCTTGGGAATGAGCAGTTCTTC. The J gene is TRBJ2-1, the V gene TRBV28; D not resolved. Trimming pared 7 bases from V and 7 bases from J, leaving 23 bases between. The length of the CDR3 is 16 residues. CDR1 and CDR2 from the germline V gene are MDHEN and SYDVKM.

This clone was seen more than once but under ten times. The chain employs TRBV7-9 and TRBJ2-7; D is unresolved. The V gene lost 5 bases and the J gene lost 5 bases, with 7 bases spanning the gap. The germline gives CDR1 SEHNR, CDR2 FQNEAQ (reference sequence). CDR3 length equals 11 residues. The CDR3, as DNA: TGTGCCAGCAGCCCCCGGGACGAGCAGTACTTC. Protein sequence: CASSPRDEQYF.

This sequence joins TRBV9 and TRBJ1-2; 8 nucleotides match TRBD1. Germline CDR1 and CDR2: SGDLS and YYNGEE. CDR3 length: 14 amino acids. Trimming took 3 bases from V and 8 from J; bases not matched to a gene: 9. CDR3 sequence: CASSALGQVMGYTF. The CDR3 nucleotides read TGTGCCAGCAGCGCCCTGGGACAGGTAATGGGCTACACCTTC.

V gene TRBV9 combines with J gene TRBJ2-6; unclear D gene. The germline gives CDR1 SGDLS, CDR2 YYNGEE. This CDR3 is built from 15 residues. The germline V and J ends were trimmed by 4 bases and 2 bases, with 10 bases remaining between them. The CDR3 protein is CASSPQSAGANVLTF. The CDR3 coding sequence is TGTGCCAGCAGCCCACAGAGTGCTGGGGCCAACGTCCTGACTTTC.

In this sample, this clone turned up a few times. The CDR3 DNA sequence: TGTGCCAGCTCACCAGACTGGAATTCACCCCTCCACTTT. It specifies CASSPDWNSPLHF. The rearrangement links TRBV18 to TRBJ1-6, with D unclear. CDR1 is KGHSH and CDR2 is LQKENI in the germline V gene. The CDR3 is 13 amino acids. Trimming pared 2 bases from V and 7 bases from J, leaving 6 bases between. Drawing the rest from reference TRBV18 and TRBJ1-6, the complete variable domain is NAGVMQNPRHLVRRRGQEARLRCSPMKGHSHVYWYRQLPEEGLKFMVYLQKENIIDESGMPKERFSAEFPKEGPSILRIQQVVRGDSAAYFCASSPDWNSPLHFGNGTRLTVT.

The chain has TRBV7-2 and TRBJ2-1; D unresolved. V dropped 2 bases and J dropped 10 bases, with 15 bases sitting between them. Germline lookup yields CDR1 SGHTA and CDR2 FQGNSA. This CDR3 has 14 residues. CDR3: CASSLTLNSGEQFF. CDR3 bases: TGTGCCAGCAGCTTAACTCTGAACTCTGGGGAGCAGTTCTTC.

This clone was detected a few times. V usage is TRBV11-2 and J usage is TRBJ2-3; D is ambiguous. This CDR3 region has 16 residues. The germline gives CDR1 SGHAT, CDR2 FQNNGV. V gave up 5 bases and J gave up 1 base, with 16 bases separating them. In DNA, the CDR3 is TGTGCCAGCAGCCATAGAGAAGATCGGGGCACAGATACGCAGTATTTT. Its translation: CASSHREDRGTDTQYF.

This clone was seen a single time. This chain joins TRBV19 and TRBJ2-1; 9 bases match TRBD2. The J segment lost 10 bases and the V segment lost 4 bases, leaving 14 bases of the junction unmatched. The CDR3 is made up of 16 amino acids. Germline values: CDR1 LNHDA, CDR2 SQIVND (reference sequence). CDR3 nucleotide sequence: TGTGCCAGTAGTAGTGGGGCGGCTAGCGGGGTCGGCGAGCAGTTCTTC. Protein sequence: CASSSGAASGVGEQFF.

In this sample, this clone turned up a few times. The chain recombines TRBV6-1 with TRBJ2-6; 10 nucleotides match TRBD1. The CDR3 length is 14 residues. After removal of 6 bases from V and 9 bases from J, the junction contained 5 bases not matched to a gene. Germline lookup yields CDR1 MNHNS and CDR2 SASEGT. The DNA of the CDR3 is TGTGCCAGCAGCAGGACAGGGGGTGACAACGTCCTGACTTTC. Translated: CASSRTGGDNVLTF.

There are a few counts of this clone. This chain uses TRBV9 with TRBJ2-2, with a weak D call TRBD1 (6 bases). From germline, CDR1 is SGDLS and CDR2 YYNGEE. CDR3 size: 19 residues. V was shortened by 3 bases and J by 0 bases, with 21 bases between the two germline ends. The CDR3 loop reads CASSARVPGHRSNTGELFF. CDR3 DNA: TGTGCCAGCAGCGCGAGAGTTCCGGGACACCGCTCGAACACCGGGGAGCTGTTTTTT.